Presented here are 21 T cell receptor beta chains from one specimen sequenced in a study of cytomegalovirus exposure and HLA in healthy donors. PCR amplification relied on 60 Vbeta primers (plus 13 Jbeta primers). Clones were sequenced by immunoSEQ multiplex PCR, and TCRdb holds only the in-frame ones, with some missing. This sample carries about 100,000 clones, roughly 82% of them seen once, and the ten largest clones take less than 3.5%. The sequencing input was PBMCs. The receptors shown here come from a man aged 25 to 45 in good health and CMV-seropositive.

The CDR3 loop reads CASSPGMNTEAFF. The DNA of the CDR3 is TGTGCCAGCAGCCCCGGTATGAACACTGAAGCTTTCTTT. The genes are TRBV6-5 and TRBJ1-1; the D is unclear. There are 13 residues in the CDR3. Germline V gives CDR1 MNHEY, CDR2 SVGAGI. V was trimmed by 6 bases and J by 0 bases, leaving 8 bases between them.

This clone turned up a few times. V gene TRBV6-1 combines with J gene TRBJ2-2, with 7 positions matching TRBD2. The CDR3 covers 16 residues. Germline values: CDR1 MNHNS, CDR2 SASEGT. V gave up 2 bases and J gave up 5 bases; unmatched junction bases: 8. The CDR3 DNA reads as TGTGCCAGCAGTGAATTTACTAGCGAGCCAACCGGGGAGCTGTTTTTT. Its translation is CASSEFTSEPTGELFF.

V gene TRBV10-1 combines with J gene TRBJ1-2, with 7 bases aligning to TRBD1. With 8 bases clipped from V and 8 bases from J, the junction kept 14 bases outside the gene matches. Germline CDR1 reads WNHNN; CDR2 reads SYGVQD (reference sequence). This CDR3 comprises 14 residues. The CDR3 sequence: CASGPRQGSGGYTF. CDR3 coding DNA: TGCGCCAGCGGACCTCGACAGGGTTCAGGGGGCTACACCTTC.

This clone came up a few times. The chain employs TRBV6-9 and TRBJ2-1; weak D call: TRBD2 (6 bases). The germline gives CDR1 MNHGY, CDR2 SVAAGI. This CDR3 contains 19 residues. Between the trimmed V and J ends, which lost 0 bases and 3 bases, there was a span of 21 bases. The CDR3 here is CASSYSGDSKRSYYNEQFF. The CDR3, as DNA: TGTGCCAGCAGTTATTCAGGGGACTCAAAAAGGTCTTACTACAATGAGCAGTTCTTC.

This clone was found a few times. This sequence joins TRBV6-4 and TRBJ2-3; 11 positions agree with TRBD2. V gave up 3 bases and J gave up 6 bases; unmatched junction bases: 11. CDR1 is MRHNA and CDR2 is SNTAGT in the germline V gene. CDR3 size: 17 residues. DNA for the CDR3: TGTGCCAGCAGTGAGGTACTAGCGGGGGCTACCCTGGATACGCAGTATTTT. This gives the protein CASSEVLAGATLDTQYF.

The DNA of the CDR3 is TGTGCCAGCAGGAAGGGGACAGACCATCAGCCCCAGCATTTT. Its protein product is CASRKGTDHQPQHF. The V gene is TRBV7-8, the J gene TRBJ1-5; 7 nucleotides line up with TRBD1. Germline lookup yields CDR1 SGHVS and CDR2 FQNEAQ. This CDR3 has 14 residues. V trimming: 6 bases; J trimming: 5 bases; junction bases outside the gene matches: 7.

The genes are TRBV19 and TRBJ1-2; 9 bases line up with TRBD1. The V segment lost 6 bases and the J segment 6 bases; nucleotides outside the gene matches: 8. CDR1 and CDR2 (germline): LNHDA, SQIVND (reference sequence). The CDR3 spans 14 residues. In DNA, the CDR3 is TGTGCCAGTAGGCAAGCGGGACAGGGCGATGGCTACACCTTC. The encoded protein is CASRQAGQGDGYTF. The full variable domain, its missing parts supplied by reference TRBV19 and TRBJ1-2, is DGGITQSPKYLFRKEGQNVTLSCEQNLNHDAMYWYRQDPGQGLRLIYYSQIVNDFQKGDIAEGYSVSREKKESFPLTVTSAQKNPTAFYLCASRQAGQGDGYTFGSGTRLTVV.

V gene TRBV7-9 combines with J gene TRBJ2-6; possible D gene TRBD2, 5 bases. This CDR3 region has 15 residues. V lost 6 bases to trimming and J lost 3 bases, with 12 bases between them. Germline loops: CDR1 SEHNR, CDR2 FQNEAQ (reference sequence). The DNA for the CDR3 is TGTGCCAGCAGTACTGAGGGTTATGGGGCCAACGTCCTGACTTTC. This codes for CASSTEGYGANVLTF.

The chain is built from TRBV9 and TRBJ1-2, with 12 bases lining up with TRBD1. The CDR3 consists of 18 residues. Per germline, CDR1 SGDLS and CDR2 YYNGEE. V trimming: 3 bases; J trimming: 3 bases; junction bases outside the gene matches: 12. CDR3: CASSDTPGQGAVDYGYTF. Here the CDR3 DNA reads TGTGCCAGCAGCGACACTCCGGGACAGGGGGCGGTGGACTATGGCTACACCTTC.

The rearrangement links TRBV5-4 to TRBJ2-5; 13 bases line up with TRBD2. Trimming took 0 bases from V and 5 from J; bases not matched to a gene: 10. This CDR3 has 18 amino acids. The germline V gene has CDR1 SGHNT and CDR2 YYREEE (reference sequence). DNA of the CDR3: TGTGCCAGCAGCTTGGTTCGGACTAGCGGGGGATGGGGGGAGACCCAGTACTTC. Its protein product is CASSLVRTSGGWGETQYF. The full variable domain, with the rest looked up from reference TRBV5-4 and TRBJ2-5, is ETGVTQSPTHLIKTRGQQVTLRCSSQSGHNTVSWYQQALGQGPQFIFQYYREEENGRGNFPPRFSGLQFPNYSSELNVNALELDDSALYLCASSLVRTSGGWGETQYFGPGTRLLVL.

The rearrangement uses TRBV7-9 and TRBJ1-5, with TRBD1 matching 7 bases. Trimming cost V 5 bases and J 5 bases; bases outside gene matches: 9. The CDR3 length is 15 residues. Germline V gene lookup returns CDR1 SEHNR and CDR2 FQNEAQ (reference sequence). The CDR3 sequence: CASSRTGDRDQPQHF. The CDR3 DNA reads as TGTGCCAGCAGCCGGACTGGAGACAGGGATCAGCCCCAGCATTTT.

This clone was seen only a few times. The rearrangement joins TRBV10-1 to TRBJ1-2; no definite D call. The CDR3 consists of 13 residues. Germline lookup yields CDR1 WNHNN and CDR2 SYGVQD (reference sequence). With 3 bases removed from V and 3 bases from J, the gap between germline ends came to 8 bases. The CDR3 DNA reads TGCGCCAGCAGTGAAAGAACAGACTATGGCTACACCTTC. Its protein is CASSERTDYGYTF.

This sequence joins TRBV9 and TRBJ1-1; 7 bases are shared with TRBD1. V dropped 2 bases and J dropped 3; count of bases not matched to a gene: 4. The germline V gene encodes CDR1 SGDLS and CDR2 YYNGEE. CDR3 size: 14 residues. For the CDR3, the DNA is TGTGCCAGCAGCGTGTCGACAGGGCACACTGAAGCTTTCTTT. Residues: CASSVSTGHTEAFF. Together with reference TRBV9 and TRBJ1-1, the CDR3 gives the full variable domain: DSGVTQTPKHLITATGQRVTLRCSPRSGDLSVYWYQQSLDQGLQFLIQYYNGEERAKGNILERFSAQQFPDLHSELNLSSLELGDSALYFCASSVSTGHTEAFFGQGTRLTVV.

The CDR3 is CASSILGALSGYTF. CDR3 in DNA: TGTGCCAGTAGTATTCTAGGGGCGCTCAGCGGCTACACCTTC. This chain joins TRBV19 and TRBJ1-2; D is perhaps TRBD1 (5 bases). With 3 bases removed from V and 8 bases from J, the gap between germline ends came to 16 bases. This CDR3 is 14 amino acids long. Germline CDR1 reads LNHDA; CDR2 reads SQIVND (reference sequence).

A word on this clone: At the DNA level, this CDR3 is encoded by other sequences in the same sample as well. This chain uses TRBV7-9 with TRBJ1-1; 8 positions agree with TRBD1. Losses at the gene ends were 2 bases for V and 4 bases for J; bases not matched to a gene: 3. CDR3 length equals 14 residues. In germline, CDR1 is SEHNR, CDR2 FQNEAQ (reference sequence). This CDR3 reads CASSLQGAGTEAFF. CDR3 bases: TGTGCCAGCAGCTTACAGGGGGCTGGCACTGAAGCTTTCTTT.

The sample holds a few counts of this clone. The J gene is TRBJ1-1, the V gene TRBV6-5, with D unresolved. Trimming pared 2 bases from V and 4 bases from J, leaving 8 bases between. The length of the CDR3 is 13 residues. The germline V gene has CDR1 MNHEY and CDR2 SVGAGI. The CDR3 is CASSYGRGTEAFF. In nucleotides, the CDR3 is TGTGCCAGCAGTTACGGACGGGGCACTGAAGCTTTCTTT.

The table lists this clone with a count of one. This CDR3 is also generated by other DNA sequences in the sample. CDR3 amino acids: CASSLQAASTDTQYF. In DNA, the CDR3 is TGTGCCAGCAGCCTCCAGGCTGCTAGCACAGATACGCAGTATTTT. The chain couples TRBV7-9 to TRBJ2-3; the D is unclear. Germline V gives CDR1 SEHNR, CDR2 FQNEAQ (reference sequence). The CDR3 has 15 residues. V dropped 5 bases and J dropped 0 bases, with 12 bases sitting between them.

Note on this clone: A read error may account for a junction end that differs from germline. This chain connects TRBV2 to TRBJ2-4; 9 bases align to TRBD2. Germline CDR1 SNHLY, CDR2 FYNNEI. CDR3 length: 15 amino acids. The CDR3 DNA follows: TGTGCCAGCAGTGAAATCGCGGGGGGGCTCTCCATTAAGTACTTC. This sequence encodes CASSEIAGGLSIKYF. Filled out from reference TRBV2 and TRBJ2-4, the complete variable domain reads EPEVTQTPSHQVTQMGQEVILRCVPISNHLYFYWYRQILGQKVEFLVSFYNNEISEKSEIFDDQFSVERPDGSNFTLKIRSTKLEDSAMYFCASSEIAGGLSIKYFGAGTRLSVL.

The genes are TRBV25-1 and TRBJ1-5; D is ambiguous. The V gene lost 3 bases and the J gene lost 5 bases, with 11 bases spanning the gap. This CDR3 has 14 residues. Per germline, CDR1 MGHDK and CDR2 SYGVNS. As DNA, the CDR3 is TGTGCCAGCAGTGATCGCAGACATCATCAGCCCCAGCATTTT. Its translation: CASSDRRHHQPQHF.

The CDR3 sequence is CASSSQQGTEQFF. CDR3 DNA: TGCGCCAGCAGCTCCCAACAGGGGACTGAGCAGTTCTTC. The genes are TRBV5-1 and TRBJ2-1; TRBD1 matches at 7 bases. This CDR3 spans 13 amino acids. The V segment lost 3 bases and the J segment 9 bases; nucleotides outside the gene matches: 6. Looked up from germline, CDR1 is SGHRS and CDR2 is YFSETQ. Full variable domain (rest looked up from reference TRBV5-1 and TRBJ2-1): KAGVTQTPRYLIKTRGQQVTLSCSPISGHRSVSWYQQTPGQGLQFLFEYFSETQRNKGNFPGRFSGRQFSNSRSEMNVSTLELGDSALYLCASSSQQGTEQFFGPGTRLTVL.

V is TRBV7-2 and J is TRBJ1-5; TRBD1 might be the D (6 bases). Per the germline V gene, CDR1 is SGHTA and CDR2 is FQGNSA. V was pared by 1 base and J by 7 bases, with 11 bases between. The length of the CDR3 is 14 residues. The CDR3 bases are TGTGCCAGCAGCTTAGGGTCAGGGGTCCAGCCCCAGCATTTT. It yields the protein CASSLGSGVQPQHF.